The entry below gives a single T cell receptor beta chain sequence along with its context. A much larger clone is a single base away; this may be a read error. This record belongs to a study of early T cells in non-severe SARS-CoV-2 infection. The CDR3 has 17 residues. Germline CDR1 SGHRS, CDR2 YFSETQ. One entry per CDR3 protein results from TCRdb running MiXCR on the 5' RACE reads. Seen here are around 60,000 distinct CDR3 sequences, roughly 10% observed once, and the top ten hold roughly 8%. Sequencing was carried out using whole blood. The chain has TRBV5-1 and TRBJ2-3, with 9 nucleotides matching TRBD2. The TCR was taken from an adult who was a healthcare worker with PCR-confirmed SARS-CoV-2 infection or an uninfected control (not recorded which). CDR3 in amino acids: CDSSLGGAGGSTDTQYF. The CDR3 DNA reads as TGCGACAGCAGCTTAGGTGGAGCGGGAGGAAGCACAGATACGCAGTATTTT.